These T cell receptor beta chains were read from a single sample in a study of control samples from healthy donors and cancer patients. Clones were sequenced by immunoSEQ multiplex PCR, and TCRdb holds only the in-frame ones, with some missing. The data contain roughly 200,000 clones, approximately 92% of them singletons. Sequencing was done on a sample of blood. These receptors were taken from a man aged 18 to 29 in good health. CDR3s include the opening cysteine and the closing phenylalanine or tryptophan. The D gene is left open where the match is weak. Clone size appears in some rows only: once, few, many, or a class for an expanded clone.

size: .
D: .
V: TRBV12-5
J: TRBJ2-7
DNA: TGTGCTAGTGGTTACCGGACCGTCTACGAGCAGTACTTC
CDR3: CASGYRTVYEQYF

size: .
D: .
V: TRBV7-2
J: TRBJ1-2
DNA: TGTGCCAGCAGCATCCGGGACCCTACTATATATGGCTACACCTTC
CDR3: CASSIRDPTIYGYTF

size: .
D: .
V: TRBV5-6
J: TRBJ1-1
DNA: TGTGCCAGCAGCTTGGTAACAGGGAGTGAGTGGGTATACACTGAAGCTTTCTTT
CDR3: CASSLVTGSEWVYTEAFF

size: .
D: .
V: TRBV6-5
J: TRBJ1-6
DNA: TGTGCCAGCAGCGACCCTCGGGGGTCTTCACCCCTCCACTTT
CDR3: CASSDPRGSSPLHF

size: .
D: .
V: TRBV24-1
J: TRBJ2-7
DNA: TGTGCCACCAGTAAGGGTCGGGGACTTTACGAGCAGTACTTC
CDR3: CATSKGRGLYEQYF

size: .
D: .
V: TRBV5-1
J: TRBJ2-5
DNA: TGCGCCAGCAGCCGCTGGGCAGGGACTGGTGAGACCCAGTACTTC
CDR3: CASSRWAGTGETQYF

size: once
D: .
V: TRBV19
J: TRBJ2-2
DNA: TGTGCCAGTAGCCCCAATGGGAACACCGGGGAGCTGTTTTTT
CDR3: CASSPNGNTGELFF

size: .
D: .
V: TRBV30
J: TRBJ1-2
DNA: TGTGCCTGGAGTCGGGTAGCTAACTATGGCTACACCTTC
CDR3: CAWSRVANYGYTF

size: .
D: TRBD1
V: TRBV10-3
J: TRBJ1-2
DNA: TGTGCCATCAGCGCCGGGACAGGGGGCGTAAGTGGCTACACCTTC
CDR3: CAISAGTGGVSGYTF

size: once
D: TRBD2
V: TRBV7-3
J: TRBJ2-1
DNA: TGTGCCAGCAGCTCGCGGACTAGCGGGGGGTCCTCCTACAATGAGCAGTTCTTC
CDR3: CASSSRTSGGSSYNEQFF

size: .
D: .
V: TRBV30
J: TRBJ1-1
DNA: TGTGCCTGGAACATCCCAGTGAACACTGAAGCTTTCTTT
CDR3: CAWNIPVNTEAFF

size: .
D: .
V: TRBV10-2
J: TRBJ2-7
DNA: TGCGCCAGCAGTGAAGGTCTAGGCTACGAGCAGTACTTC
CDR3: CASSEGLGYEQYF

size: .
D: TRBD1
V: TRBV18
J: TRBJ1-1
DNA: TGTGCCAGCTCATCAAGGACAGGGGGGATCACTGAAGCTTTCTTT
CDR3: CASSSRTGGITEAFF

size: few
D: .
V: TRBV7-9
J: TRBJ2-7
DNA: TGTGCCAGCAGTCATTCTGGTTTCTACGAGCAGTACTTC
CDR3: CASSHSGFYEQYF

size: .
D: .
V: TRBV10-3
J: TRBJ1-1
DNA: TGTGCCATCAGCGAGTCCTCCCTGTCTGGGGGTGAAGCTTTCTTT
CDR3: CAISESSLSGGEAFF

size: .
D: .
V: TRBV6-5
J: TRBJ1-4
DNA: TGTGCCAGCACCTCCGGACTGGGTTATAATGAAAAACTGTTTTTT
CDR3: CASTSGLGYNEKLFF

size: .
D: TRBD2
V: TRBV24-1
J: TRBJ2-1
DNA: TGTGCCACCAGTGATTCTCGACTCGCTAGCGGGGGGCACTACAATGAGCAGTTCTTC
CDR3: CATSDSRLASGGHYNEQFF

size: once
D: TRBD1
V: TRBV7-2
J: TRBJ2-7
DNA: TGTGCCAGCAGCTTCACCGGGACAGGCTACGAGCAGTACTTC
CDR3: CASSFTGTGYEQYF

size: .
D: TRBD2
V: TRBV3-1/TRBV3-2
J: TRBJ2-7
DNA: TGTGCCAGCAGCCAACATGGGACTACTCTCTCCTACGAGCAGTACTTC
CDR3: CASSQHGTTLSYEQYF

size: .
D: .
V: TRBV3-1/TRBV3-2
J: TRBJ1-1
DNA: TGTGCCAGCAGCCAAGGTGGTAGCGCCATGAACACTGAAGCTTTCTTT
CDR3: CASSQGGSAMNTEAFF

size: .
D: .
V: TRBV5-4
J: TRBJ2-3
DNA: TGTGCCAGCAGCTTGGCCAGATCGGATACGCAGTATTTT
CDR3: CASSLARSDTQYF

size: .
D: .
V: TRBV30
J: TRBJ1-1
DNA: TGTGCCTGGAGTGGACAGTTAAACACTGAAGCTTTCTTT
CDR3: CAWSGQLNTEAFF

size: .
D: TRBD1
V: TRBV7-8
J: TRBJ2-3
DNA: TGTGCCAGCAGCTCGCTGACAGGGGGATCAGATACGCAGTATTTT
CDR3: CASSSLTGGSDTQYF

size: once
D: .
V: TRBV5-1
J: TRBJ2-1
DNA: TGCGCCAGCAGCTCTGGCTCCGGGACAAACAATGAGCAGTTCTTC
CDR3: CASSSGSGTNNEQFF

size: few
D: .
V: TRBV7-3
J: TRBJ1-5
DNA: TGTGCCAGCAGCCCGGCGGGCAATCAGCCCCAGCATTTT
CDR3: CASSPAGNQPQHF

size: .
D: TRBD2
V: TRBV18
J: TRBJ2-3
DNA: TGTGCCAGCTCACTCGACTTAAGACTAGCGGGGGACACAGATACGCAGTATTTT
CDR3: CASSLDLRLAGDTDTQYF

size: once
D: .
V: TRBV3-1/TRBV3-2
J: TRBJ1-3
DNA: TGTGCCAGCAGCTGGACGGACTCTTCTGGAAACACCATATATTTT
CDR3: CASSWTDSSGNTIYF

size: few
D: .
V: TRBV19
J: TRBJ1-1
DNA: TGTGCCAGTAGTATAGGCCAGAGTTCGGAAGCTTTCTTT
CDR3: CASSIGQSSEAFF

size: .
D: TRBD1
V: TRBV10-3
J: TRBJ2-2
DNA: TGTGCCATCAGTGCCTCAACAGGGGAACAGGCCGGGGAGCTGTTTTTT
CDR3: CAISASTGEQAGELFF

size: .
D: .
V: TRBV7-8
J: TRBJ1-1
DNA: TGTGCCAGCAGCCTCGGGACAAGTGAAGCTTTCTTT
CDR3: CASSLGTSEAFF

size: .
D: .
V: TRBV29-1
J: TRBJ1-1
DNA: TGCAGCGCCCGAAGTGGGGGTGGCACTGAAGCTTTCTTT
CDR3: CSARSGGGTEAFF

size: .
D: .
V: TRBV6-5
J: TRBJ1-6
DNA: TGTGCCAGCAGCTTAGACAGCTCCTATAATTCACCCCTCCACTTT
CDR3: CASSLDSSYNSPLHF

size: .
D: .
V: TRBV6-2/TRBV6-3
J: TRBJ1-2
DNA: TGTGCCAGCAGTTACAGCCCGGAAGGTGGCTACACCTTC
CDR3: CASSYSPEGGYTF

size: .
D: .
V: TRBV24-1
J: TRBJ1-1
DNA: TGTGCCACCAGTGACTCGACAGTGAACACTGAAGCTTTCTTT
CDR3: CATSDSTVNTEAFF

size: .
D: .
V: TRBV2
J: TRBJ1-2
DNA: TGTGCCAGCATTGAGCGTGGCTACACCTTC
CDR3: CASIERGYTF

size: .
D: .
V: TRBV2
J: TRBJ1-2
DNA: TGTGCCAGCAGCCGAAAGGAAGGGACTCCTCGGGGCTATGGCTACACCTTC
CDR3: CASSRKEGTPRGYGYTF

size: .
D: .
V: TRBV5-6
J: TRBJ1-1
DNA: TGTGCCAGCAGCCGCCGACGGGACATGAACACTGAAGCTTTCTTT
CDR3: CASSRRRDMNTEAFF